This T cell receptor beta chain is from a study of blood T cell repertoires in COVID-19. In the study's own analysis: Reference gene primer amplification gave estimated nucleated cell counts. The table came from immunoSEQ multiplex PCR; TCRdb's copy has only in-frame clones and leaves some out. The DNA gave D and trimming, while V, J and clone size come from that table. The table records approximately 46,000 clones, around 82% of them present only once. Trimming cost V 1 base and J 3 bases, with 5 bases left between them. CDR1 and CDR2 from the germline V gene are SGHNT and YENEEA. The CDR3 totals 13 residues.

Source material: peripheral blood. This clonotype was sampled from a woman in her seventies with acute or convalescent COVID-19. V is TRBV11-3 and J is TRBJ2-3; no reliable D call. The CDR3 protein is CASSLGRTDTQYF. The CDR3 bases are TGTGCCAGCAGCTTAGGCCGGACAGATACGCAGTATTTT.